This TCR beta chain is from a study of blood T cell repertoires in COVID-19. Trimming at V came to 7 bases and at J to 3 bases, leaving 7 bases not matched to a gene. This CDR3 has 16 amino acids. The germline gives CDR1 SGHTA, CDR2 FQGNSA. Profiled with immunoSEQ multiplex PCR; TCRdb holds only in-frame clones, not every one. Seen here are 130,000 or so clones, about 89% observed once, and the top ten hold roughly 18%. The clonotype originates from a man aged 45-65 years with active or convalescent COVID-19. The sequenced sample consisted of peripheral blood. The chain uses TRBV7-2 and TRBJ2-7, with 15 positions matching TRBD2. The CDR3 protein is CASTARTSGGGYEQYF. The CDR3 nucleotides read TGTGCCAGCACCGCCCGGACTAGCGGGGGGGGCTACGAGCAGTACTTC.